This T cell receptor (beta chain) is from a study of blood T cell repertoires in COVID-19. Study at large: Italy, Spain and the United States were the sources of the convalescent and acute COVID-19 samples.

Authors' processing steps: Cell counts per sample came from amplifying reference gene primers. Libraries were prepared by immunoSEQ multiplex PCR; TCRdb keeps only in-frame clonotypes and omits some of them. V, J and clone size were drawn from that table, and D and trimming were deduced from the DNA. The data hold hundreds of thousands of clones, with about 80% observed a single time. This TCR came from a middle-aged woman with active or convalescent COVID-19. Sequencing was done on a sample of peripheral blood.

The DNA of the CDR3 is TGTGCCAGCAGTCTACGGACAGCTGAAGCTTTCTTT. Translated: CASSLRTAEAFF. The chain carries TRBV12-3 or TRBV12-4 and TRBJ1-1; possible D gene TRBD1, 6 bases. V shed 5 bases and J shed 6 bases, with 10 bases lying between them. This CDR3 is built from 12 residues.